The 21 T cell receptor beta chains below all came from one sample that was sequenced in a study of human T cells and chemical hapten exposure. Described time point: pre-sensitization, week 0. This sample's treatment: therapeutic diphenylcyclopropenone sensitization with weekly scalp DPC. TCRdb re-called the RACE reads through MiXCR, storing one row per CDR3 protein. The repertoire holds more than 250,000 distinct CDR3 sequences, with roughly 8% as singletons. Here the sequenced sample was whole blood, taken in connection with sensitization to the hapten diphenylcyclopropenone (DPC). These receptor sequences come from a man aged 18 to 35 with alopecia areata. Some clones in this sample may be carry-over from other donors' samples.

The chain joins TRBV20-1 to TRBJ2-3; 7 bases fit TRBD1. The CDR3 contains 14 residues. The V segment lost 6 bases and the J segment 1 base; nucleotides outside the gene matches: 7. In germline, CDR1 is DFQATT, CDR2 SNEGSKA (reference sequence). CDR3 sequence (DNA): TGCAGTGCCTCCGGGACAGCCCGCACAGATACGCAGTATTTT. It yields the protein CSASGTARTDTQYF.

This clonotype has just a few counts. The genes are TRBV20-1 and TRBJ2-7; 7 bases align to TRBD1. The CDR3 is made up of 12 amino acids. CDR1 is DFQATT and CDR2 is SNEGSKA in the germline V gene (reference sequence). The J segment lost 2 bases and the V segment lost 6 bases, leaving 4 bases of the junction unmatched. The CDR3 nucleotides are TGCAGTGCACCGGACAGGACCTACGAGCAGTACTTC. Translation: CSAPDRTYEQYF.

V usage is TRBV29-1 and J usage is TRBJ2-2; D uncertain. The CDR3 sequence is 15 residues long. The germline V gene has CDR1 SQVTM and CDR2 ANQGSEA. The V gene lost 3 bases and the J gene lost 0 bases, with 11 bases spanning the gap. CDR3 sequence: CSVDRKGSNTGELFF. The CDR3 bases are TGCAGCGTTGACCGAAAGGGCTCGAACACCGGGGAGCTGTTTTTT.

This clonotype was detected a few times. This chain connects TRBV2 to TRBJ1-3, with D perhaps matching TRBD1 (5 bases). The CDR3 length is 15 residues. Germline values: CDR1 SNHLY, CDR2 FYNNEI. Trimming took 6 bases from V and 0 from J, leaving 12 bases between them. CDR3 sequence: CASRAGALSGNTIYF. CDR3 nucleotides: TGTGCCAGCAGAGCCGGGGCCCTCTCTGGAAACACCATATATTTT.

The chain couples TRBV7-6 to TRBJ1-1; D not resolved. The CDR3 consists of 14 residues. V was clipped by 2 bases and J by 2 bases, with 9 bases between them. The germline gives CDR1 SGHVS, CDR2 FNYEAQ. CDR3 loop: CASSLLGVNTEAFF. The CDR3, as DNA: TGTGCCAGCAGCTTACTCGGGGTTAACACTGAAGCTTTCTTT.

This clonotype was seen a few times. The chain is built from TRBV10-3 and TRBJ2-7, with D possibly TRBD1 on 6 matching bases. The CDR3 totals 14 residues. Trimming shortened V by 2 bases and J by 6 bases, and 14 bases separated the two germline ends. The germline gives CDR1 ENHRY, CDR2 SYGVKD. Here the CDR3 DNA reads TGTGCCATCAGTGAGGGGGGCCTACCTGGCGAGCAGTACTTC. This translates into CAISEGGLPGEQYF.

This clonotype was seen many times. This chain links TRBV12-3 or TRBV12-4 with TRBJ1-2, with D perhaps TRBD1 (5 bases). V dropped 6 bases and J dropped 4 bases, with 9 bases sitting between them. CDR3 length: 12 amino acids. CDR3 in DNA: TGTGCCAGCAGCCAGGGTCGCTATGGCTACACCTTC. This codes for CASSQGRYGYTF.

At least ten counts were recorded for this clonotype. CDR3 sequence reads: CASSYSSGTSKRNEKLFF. In DNA form, the CDR3 reads TGTGCCAGCAGTTACTCGTCCGGGACTTCTAAACGAAATGAAAAACTGTTTTTT. This chain uses TRBV6-2 or TRBV6-3 with TRBJ1-4; possible D gene TRBD1, 5 bases. Trimming removed 0 bases from V and 5 bases from J, with 19 bases in between. CDR1 and CDR2 from the germline V gene are MNHEY and SVGEGT. This CDR3 spans 18 amino acids.

The gene calls are TRBV7-9 and TRBJ2-7; possibly TRBD2 for D (5 bases). The CDR3 is 13 amino acids. Trimming took off 5 bases at V and 6 bases at J, with 14 bases between the two ends. Looked up from germline, CDR1 is SEHNR and CDR2 is FQNEAQ (reference sequence). The CDR3 sequence is CASSPEPRGEQYV. Written as DNA, the CDR3 is TGTGCCAGCAGCCCGGAGCCCCGGGGCGAGCAGTACGTC.

The rearrangement uses TRBV7-2 and TRBJ2-1, with unresolved D. With 2 bases removed from V and 4 bases from J, the gap between germline ends came to 6 bases. The length of the CDR3 is 13 residues. The germline CDR1 and CDR2 sequences are SGHTA and FQGNSA. CDR3 sequence reads: CASSLLAYNEQFF. CDR3 DNA sequence: TGTGCCAGCAGCTTACTGGCTTACAATGAGCAGTTCTTC.

This clonotype has a handful of counts. The chain employs TRBV7-8 and TRBJ1-4; D gene uncertain. This CDR3 region has 14 residues. Trimming removed 10 bases from V and 8 bases from J, with 20 bases in between. Germline assignment: CDR1 SGHVS and CDR2 FQNEAQ. Here the CDR3 DNA reads TGTGCCACCTTGGAGGGTACATCTTCGGAAAAACTGTTTTTT. Translating gives CATLEGTSSEKLFF. The complete variable domain, with remaining parts taken from reference TRBV7-8 and TRBJ1-4, reads GAGVSQSPRYKVAKRGQDVALRCDPISGHVSLFWYQQALGQGPEFLTYFQNEAQLDKSGLPSDRFFAERPEGSVSTLKIQRTQQEDSAVYLCATLEGTSSEKLFFGSGTQLSVL.

This chain uses TRBV11-3 with TRBJ2-2; 8 positions agree with TRBD2. CDR1 is SGHNT and CDR2 is YENEEA in the germline V gene. CDR3 length: 16 amino acids. J was trimmed by 5 bases and V by 1 base; bases with no gene match: 6. The CDR3 reads CASSLGYLAGTGELFF. The DNA of the CDR3 is TGTGCCAGCAGCTTAGGATACCTAGCGGGTACCGGGGAGCTGTTTTTT.

The sample holds a few counts of this clonotype. The chain links TRBV7-2 to TRBJ1-5; the D is unclear. This CDR3 is built from 14 residues. The V end was cut by 2 bases, the J end by 3 bases, with 8 bases between. Germline V gives CDR1 SGHTA, CDR2 FQGNSA. DNA of the CDR3: TGTGCCAGCAGCTTACAGCTGTACAATCAGCCCCAGCATTTT. Translating gives CASSLQLYNQPQHF. Drawing the rest from reference TRBV7-2 and TRBJ1-5, the complete variable domain is GAGVSQSPSNKVTEKGKDVELRCDPISGHTALYWYRQSLGQGLEFLIYFQGNSAPDKSGLPSDRFSAERTGGSVSTLTIQRTQQEDSAVYLCASSLQLYNQPQHFGDGTRLSIL.

This clonotype appeared a few times. This chain connects TRBV20-1 to TRBJ1-1; TRBD1 matches 8 bases. Germline CDR1 is DFQATT and CDR2 is SNEGSKA (reference sequence). CDR3 size: 14 residues. V trimming: 4 bases; J trimming: 5 bases; junction bases outside the gene matches: 9. The CDR3 loop reads CSAKDRGDGTEAFF. Written as DNA, the CDR3 is TGCAGTGCTAAAGACAGGGGAGATGGAACTGAAGCTTTCTTT.

This clonotype was seen a handful of times. V and J are TRBV28 and TRBJ1-3; 7 bases line up with TRBD1. Looked up from germline, CDR1 is MDHEN and CDR2 is SYDVKM. J lost 0 bases, V lost 5 bases, and 7 bases had no gene match. The CDR3 sequence is 16 residues long. CDR3 bases: TGTGCCAGCAGTACCACGGACAGGTTCTCTGGAAACACCATATATTTT. Its protein is CASSTTDRFSGNTIYF.

This clonotype was seen a few times. The rearrangement uses TRBV10-3 and TRBJ2-7, with no clear D. The V end lost 0 bases, the J end lost 2 bases, and 5 bases lay between the germline ends. In germline, CDR1 is ENHRY, CDR2 SYGVKD. This CDR3 contains 13 residues. The CDR3 region is CAISESVAYEQYV. CDR3 bases: TGTGCCATCAGTGAGTCAGTCGCCTACGAGCAGTACGTC.

In this sample, this clonotype turned up many times. The rearrangement joins TRBV6-2 or TRBV6-3 to TRBJ2-7, with 8 nucleotides matching TRBD1. CDR1 and CDR2 from the germline V gene are MNHEY and SVGEGT. V trimming: 2 bases; J trimming: 4 bases; junction bases outside the gene matches: 4. The CDR3 sequence is 14 residues long. The CDR3, as DNA: TGTGCCAGCAGTTACGCAGGGGGCAGGTACGAGCAGTACGTC. This codes for CASSYAGGRYEQYV.

This chain connects TRBV4-3 to TRBJ1-2; 7 bases match TRBD1. CDR3 length: 16 residues. Germline V gives CDR1 LGHNA, CDR2 YSLEER. J lost 4 bases, V lost 0 bases, and 8 bases had no gene match. CDR3 sequence: CASSQDIGDSLYGYTF. CDR3 sequence (DNA): TGCGCCAGCAGCCAAGATATCGGGGACAGCCTCTATGGCTACACCTTC.

There are a few counts of this clonotype. This chain links TRBV20-1 with TRBJ2-1; maybe TRBD2 (7 bases). There are 16 residues in the CDR3. Germline V gene lookup returns CDR1 DFQATT and CDR2 SNEGSKA (reference sequence). V gave up 0 bases and J gave up 3 bases, with 15 bases separating them. DNA of the CDR3: TGCAGTGCTAGAGATGTGGGGGGGGCTCTCTACAATGAGCAGTTCTTC. It yields the protein CSARDVGGALYNEQFF.

This clonotype was counted between two and nine times. V gene TRBV7-9 combines with J gene TRBJ2-4; maybe TRBD1 (6 bases). The CDR3 sequence is 18 residues long. Trimming removed 2 bases at V and 0 bases at J, with 17 bases between. Germline values: CDR1 SEHNR, CDR2 FQNEAQ (reference sequence). The CDR3 loop reads CASSLLVLTGLAKNIQYF. DNA for the CDR3: TGTGCCAGCAGCTTATTGGTCTTGACAGGTCTAGCCAAAAACATTCAGTACTTC.

This clonotype was seen only a few times. The V call is TRBV11-1, the J call TRBJ2-5; TRBD1 might be the D (7 bases). This CDR3 region has 16 residues. Trimming pared 6 bases from V and 6 bases from J, leaving 23 bases between. Germline loops: CDR1 SGHAT, CDR2 FQDESV (reference sequence). The CDR3: CASRDGPGGIRKTQYF. The CDR3, as DNA: TGTGCCAGCAGGGACGGGCCAGGGGGGATAAGGAAGACCCAGTACTTC.